The following is a TCR beta chain sequence with its context. The sample originates from a study of blood T cell repertoires in COVID-19. In the study overall: Both acute and convalescent COVID-19 samples were obtained from the United States, Italy and Spain.

V shed 4 bases and J 3 bases; nucleotides not matched to a gene: 5. Per the germline V gene, CDR1 is WNHNN and CDR2 is SYGVQD (reference sequence). This CDR3 has 15 residues. The assay was immunoSEQ multiplex PCR, and TCRdb's table has in-frame clones only and misses some. The sample includes 380,000 or so clones, about 90% seen only once; the top ten take around 1.3%. The origin of this receptor is a man in his forties with acute or convalescent COVID-19. The rearrangement joins TRBV10-1 to TRBJ2-3, with 9 bases matching TRBD2. Sequenced: peripheral blood. The CDR3: CASSVLAGLTDTQYF. CDR3 DNA sequence: TGCGCCAGCAGTGTGCTAGCGGGACTAACAGATACGCAGTATTTT.